This T cell receptor (beta chain) originates from a study of brain T cells in children with intractable seizures. Profiling relied on immunoSEQ multiplex PCR, and the TCRdb table lists in-frame clones only, not all of them. In the table there are 340,000 or so clones, over 85% of which are singletons. This clone was picked up one time. The antigen remains unidentified. The study, taken as a whole, reports: HCMV serostatus was not known, and viral specificity came from CDR3 similarity only.

Time point described: blood from clinic visit 5 months post-surgery; TSC patient then seizure free. CDR3 length: 15 amino acids. Germline-derived CDR1 and CDR2 are MNHEY and SVGAGI. V shed 3 bases and J shed 2 bases, with 12 bases lying between them. This chain connects TRBV6-5 to TRBJ2-3; D is unclear. The starting material was peripheral blood, obtained about 5 months after surgery. The sequence was obtained from a boy younger than two with tuberous sclerosis and intractable seizures. CDR3 nucleotides: TGTGCCAGCAGTTATATGGGGTCGAACACAGATACGCAGTATTTT. It is translated as CASSYMGSNTDTQYF.